This TCR beta chain appears in the sequencing data of a study of long-term antiretroviral therapy in people with HIV. Study-wide points: Control repertoires displayed wider CDR3 length ranges than the HIV repertoires. On ART adherence, viral resistance or therapy changes, no data were available.

V was trimmed by 6 bases and J by 7 bases, leaving 4 bases between them. CDR1 is SNHLY, CDR2 FYNNEI, per germline. The CDR3 has 10 amino acids. As regards this clone: Its matching antigen is unknown.

The assay used was immunoSEQ (version v3.0), run at survey level. The protocol was immunoSEQ multiplex PCR, while the TCRdb copy is restricted to in-frame clones and leaves out a portion. The table includes roughly 25,000 clones, approximately 93% detected once. The source material was unsorted PBMCs, sampled 7.6 years after starting antiretroviral therapy. This rearrangement joins TRBV2 to TRBJ2-1, with D unclear. The sequence came from a middle-aged woman with HIV. Written as DNA, the CDR3 is TGTGCCAGCAGCTGGAATGAGCAGTTCTTC. Translating it yields CASSWNEQFF.